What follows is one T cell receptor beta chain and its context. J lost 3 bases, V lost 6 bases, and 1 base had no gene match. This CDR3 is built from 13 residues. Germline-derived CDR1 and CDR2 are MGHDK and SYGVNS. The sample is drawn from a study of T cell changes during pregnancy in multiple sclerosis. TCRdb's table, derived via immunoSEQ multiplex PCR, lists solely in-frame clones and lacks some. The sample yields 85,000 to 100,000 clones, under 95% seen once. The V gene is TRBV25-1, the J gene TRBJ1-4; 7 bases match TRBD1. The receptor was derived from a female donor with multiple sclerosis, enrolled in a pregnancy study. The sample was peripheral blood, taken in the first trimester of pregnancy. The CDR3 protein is CASRGTANEKLFF. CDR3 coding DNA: TGTGCCAGCAGGGGGACAGCTAATGAAAAACTGTTTTTT.